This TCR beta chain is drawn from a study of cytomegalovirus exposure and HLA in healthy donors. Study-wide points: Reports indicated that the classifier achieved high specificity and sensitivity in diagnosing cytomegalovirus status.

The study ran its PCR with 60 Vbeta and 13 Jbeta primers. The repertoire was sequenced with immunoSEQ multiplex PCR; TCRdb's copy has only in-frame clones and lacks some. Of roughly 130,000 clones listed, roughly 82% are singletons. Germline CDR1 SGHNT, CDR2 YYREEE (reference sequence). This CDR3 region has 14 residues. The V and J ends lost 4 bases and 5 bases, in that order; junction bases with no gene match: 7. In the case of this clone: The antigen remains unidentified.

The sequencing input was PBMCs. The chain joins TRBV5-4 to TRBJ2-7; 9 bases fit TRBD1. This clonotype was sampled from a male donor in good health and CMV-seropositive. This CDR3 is CASSGTGNSNEQYF. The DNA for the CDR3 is TGTGCCAGCAGCGGGACAGGGAATAGTAACGAGCAGTACTTC.